A selection of T cell receptor beta chains follows, all from one sample in a study of Graves' ophthalmopathy and Graves' hyperthyroidism. TCRdb re-called the multiplex PCR reads through MiXCR, storing one row per CDR3 protein. This sample yields 300,000 to 400,000 distinct CDR3 sequences, of which about a sixth are seen a single time; more than 9% belongs to the top ten. Source material: peripheral blood. The receptors here all came from an adult man with Graves' ophthalmopathy. Both conserved end residues are part of each CDR3. The D gene is left open where the match is weak. Size is stated for part of the rows, as once, few or many counts, or as a class when the clone is expanded.

j_call: TRBJ2-5; d_call: .; v_call: TRBV3-1; clone_size: many; cdr3_nt: TGTGCCAGCAGCCCCCCGGGACTGCCAGCGGGGACCCAGTACTTC; cdr3_aa: CASSPPGLPAGTQYF
j_call: TRBJ1-1; d_call: .; v_call: TRBV5-8; clone_size: many; cdr3_nt: TGTGCCAGCAGCTTGATATTCAGGTTGGATGAAGCTTTCTTT; cdr3_aa: CASSLIFRLDEAFF
j_call: TRBJ2-7; d_call: TRBD1; v_call: TRBV6-2/TRBV6-3; clone_size: many; cdr3_nt: TGTGCCAGCAGCGGGACAGGGCTCCCGCGAGGATACGAGCAGTACTTC; cdr3_aa: CASSGTGLPRGYEQYF
j_call: TRBJ1-3; d_call: .; v_call: TRBV6-5; clone_size: few; cdr3_nt: TGTGCCAGCAGTTACTCCCGACAGCAGTACTCTGGAAACACCATATATTTT; cdr3_aa: CASSYSRQQYSGNTIYF
j_call: TRBJ2-1; d_call: TRBD2; v_call: TRBV10-1; clone_size: many; cdr3_nt: TGCGCCAGCAGTGACCCTTTAGCGGGATCCTCCTACAATGAGCAGTTCTTC; cdr3_aa: CASSDPLAGSSYNEQFF
j_call: TRBJ2-2; d_call: TRBD2; v_call: TRBV12-3/TRBV12-4; clone_size: .; cdr3_nt: TGTGCCAGCAGTATACTAGCGGGAGGGCTCGGGGAGCTGTTTTTT; cdr3_aa: CASSILAGGLGELFF
j_call: TRBJ1-1; d_call: .; v_call: TRBV30; clone_size: many; cdr3_nt: TGTGCCTGGAGTGTAAGTACCAGCGAGACTGAAGCTTTCTTT; cdr3_aa: CAWSVSTSETEAFF
j_call: TRBJ2-2; d_call: TRBD1; v_call: TRBV12-3/TRBV12-4; clone_size: .; cdr3_nt: TGTGCCAGCAGTTCCGGGACAGGGGGGTCCGGGGAGCTGTTTTTT; cdr3_aa: CASSSGTGGSGELFF
j_call: TRBJ2-7; d_call: TRBD1; v_call: TRBV4-1; clone_size: many; cdr3_nt: TGCGCCAGCAGCCAAGATGACAGGGGATACCACGAGCAGTACTTC; cdr3_aa: CASSQDDRGYHEQYF
j_call: TRBJ1-6; d_call: .; v_call: TRBV30; clone_size: many; cdr3_nt: TGTGCCTGGAGTCCCTGGGGTCAGCGGAATTCACCCCTCCACTTT; cdr3_aa: CAWSPWGQRNSPLHF
j_call: TRBJ1-5; d_call: .; v_call: TRBV7-2; clone_size: many; cdr3_nt: TGTGCCAGCAGCTTAGCAGGGGGAACCAATCAGCCCCAGCATTTT; cdr3_aa: CASSLAGGTNQPQHF